This passage covers 7 T cell receptor beta chains from one sample sequenced in a study of T cell changes during pregnancy in multiple sclerosis. The data were produced by immunoSEQ multiplex PCR, yet TCRdb's version contains in-frame clones alone and is incomplete. In the table there are around 69,000 clones, 90% of which are singletons. The source material was peripheral blood, sampled in the second trimester of pregnancy. The receptors derive from a female donor in good health, enrolled as a control in a pregnancy study.

The genes are TRBV2 and TRBJ2-7, with a possible D match to TRBD2 (6 bases). CDR1 is SNHLY and CDR2 is FYNNEI in the germline V gene. This CDR3 is 14 amino acids long. Trimming stripped 2 bases from V and 3 bases from J, with 11 bases between. In DNA form, the CDR3 reads TGTGCCAGCAGTGAAAACCGGGAGTTCTACGAGCAGTACTTC. Translating it yields CASSENREFYEQYF.

The CDR3 DNA reads TGTGCCAGCAGCTTACTCTATGGCTACACCTTC. Protein: CASSLLYGYTF. This rearrangement joins TRBV13 to TRBJ1-2; D is unclear. The CDR3 sequence is 11 residues long. Trimming cost V 2 bases and J 4 bases, with 2 bases left between them. The germline V gene encodes CDR1 PRHDT and CDR2 FYEKMQ (reference sequence).

V is TRBV5-6 and J is TRBJ2-7; 11 bases match TRBD2. The germline gives CDR1 SGHDT, CDR2 YYEEEE. This CDR3 has 14 residues. V was pared by 4 bases and J by 4 bases, with 4 bases of the junction left unmatched. The CDR3 region is CASSMTSGAYEQYF. The CDR3 DNA is TGTGCCAGCAGCATGACTAGCGGGGCTTACGAGCAGTACTTC.

CDR3 residues: CASSLSQSGANVLTF. The CDR3 DNA reads as TGTGCCAGCAGTTTGTCACAATCTGGGGCCAACGTCCTGACTTTC. This sequence joins TRBV27 and TRBJ2-6; D gene uncertain. V lost 3 bases and J lost 1, with 7 bases in between. Looked up from germline, CDR1 is MNHEY and CDR2 is SMNVEV (reference sequence). CDR3 length: 15 amino acids.

This clone was found once. The rearrangement joins TRBV7-6 to TRBJ2-2; 8 positions agree with TRBD2. In germline, CDR1 is SGHVS, CDR2 FNYEAQ. V shed 2 bases, J shed 6 bases, and the junction held 5 bases outside the gene matches. CDR3 size: 15 residues. The CDR3 DNA reads as TGTGCCAGCAGCTTAAGGCGGGAGGCCGCCGGGGAGCTGTTTTTT. Protein product: CASSLRREAAGELFF.

The chain is built from TRBV29-1 and TRBJ1-2; no firm D call. Germline V gene sequence: CDR1 SQVTM, CDR2 ANQGSEA. V was cut by 3 bases and J by 2 bases, with 13 bases left in between. The CDR3 has 14 residues. CDR3 residues: CSVDVPSLNYGYTF. The CDR3 DNA reads TGCAGCGTTGATGTACCGAGCCTAAACTATGGCTACACCTTC.

V is TRBV7-9 and J is TRBJ2-7; TRBD2 might be the D (5 bases). The CDR3 is 14 residues long. Germline CDR1 is SEHNR and CDR2 is FQNEAQ (reference sequence). V shed 2 bases and J shed 0 bases, with 8 bases lying between them. Here the CDR3 reads CASSLTSGSYEQYF. CDR3 nucleotide sequence: TGTGCCAGCAGCTTAACTAGTGGCTCCTACGAGCAGTACTTC.